This T cell receptor beta chain was captured by sequencing in a study of HIV-infected patients and healthy controls. Each CDR3 protein is one row after TCRdb ran MiXCR on the 5' RACE reads. This table holds tens of thousands of distinct CDR3 sequences, 19% found once. The source material was CD4+ T cells from blood. The sequence was obtained from a human donor in good health.

CDR3 in DNA: TGTGCCAGCAGGCCGGCCTCGGGGGGCGGACAGCCCCAGCATTTT. As protein: CASRPASGGGQPQHF. V usage is TRBV12-3 or TRBV12-4 and J usage is TRBJ1-5; possible D gene TRBD1, 6 bases. The CDR3 spans 15 residues. V was shortened by 6 bases and J by 7 bases, with 19 bases between the two germline ends.